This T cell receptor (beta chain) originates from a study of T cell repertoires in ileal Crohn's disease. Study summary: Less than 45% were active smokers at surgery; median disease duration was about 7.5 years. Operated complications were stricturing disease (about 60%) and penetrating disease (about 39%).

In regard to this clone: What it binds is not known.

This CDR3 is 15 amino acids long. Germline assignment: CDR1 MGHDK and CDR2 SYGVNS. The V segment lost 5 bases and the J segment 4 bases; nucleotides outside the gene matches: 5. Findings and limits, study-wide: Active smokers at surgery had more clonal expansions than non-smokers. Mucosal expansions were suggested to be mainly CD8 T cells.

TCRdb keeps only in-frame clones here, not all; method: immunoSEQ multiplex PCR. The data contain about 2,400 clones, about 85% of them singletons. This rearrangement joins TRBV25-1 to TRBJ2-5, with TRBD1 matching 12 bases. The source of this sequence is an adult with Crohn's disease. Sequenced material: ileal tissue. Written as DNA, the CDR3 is TGTGCCAGCAGTCCAGGGACAGGGGGCGTAGAGACCCAGTACTTC. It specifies CASSPGTGGVETQYF.